The rows below give T cell receptor beta chains drawn from one sample of a study of shared clonotypes between healthy human individuals. The assay was immunoSEQ multiplex PCR, and TCRdb's table has in-frame clones only and misses some. Of millions of clones in the sample, approximately 94% were seen once. Sequencing was carried out using naive CD8+ T cells from PBMCs. These receptors all come from a man in his late teens or twenties in good health. Some clones in this sample may be carry-over from other donors' samples. CDR3s include the opening cysteine and the closing phenylalanine or tryptophan. The order of the fields is V gene, clone size, J gene, D gene, CDR3 DNA, CDR3 protein. The D gene is left open where the match is weak. The size field is filled for only some rows; it gives once, few, many or a size class.

TRBV5-4	NA	TRBJ2-5	TRBD1	TGTGCCAGCAGCTGGAAGACAGGGTCGCAAGAGACCCAGTACTTC	CASSWKTGSQETQYF
TRBV7-6	NA	TRBJ2-3	NA	TGTGCCAGCAGCGCCCGAGCGGAGAGACGCACAGATACGCAGTATTTT	CASSARAERRTDTQYF
TRBV5-1	once	TRBJ2-5	TRBD1	TGCGCCAGCAGCCTGGATGGACAGGGGTGGGTTGGAGAGACCCAGTACTTC	CASSLDGQGWVGETQYF
TRBV7-8	once	TRBJ1-5	TRBD1	TGTGCCAGCAGCTTATTTATGGGACAGGGGAATCAGCCCCAGCATTTT	CASSLFMGQGNQPQHF
TRBV27	once	TRBJ2-7	NA	TGTGCCAGCAGTTTATGGGCGGGAAGCTCCTACGAGCAGTACTTC	CASSLWAGSSYEQYF
TRBV6-1	NA	TRBJ2-3	TRBD1	TGTGCCAGCGGGAAAGGGGGCCTCAGCACAGATACGCAGTATTTT	CASGKGGLSTDTQYF
TRBV4-3	NA	TRBJ2-1	TRBD2	TGCGCCAGCAGCCAAGCCCCGGCGGGAGAAGGAGGCAATGAGCAGTTCTTC	CASSQAPAGEGGNEQFF
TRBV10-3	NA	TRBJ2-7	NA	TGTGCCTCAGGAGACTCCTACGAGCAGTACTTC	CASGDSYEQYF
TRBV6-1	NA	TRBJ2-2	NA	TGTGCCAGCAGTGAAAGACTCCTCGCCGGGGAGCTGTTTTTT	CASSERLLAGELFF
TRBV28	NA	TRBJ2-7	NA	TGTGCCAACAGTTTAAGGACGGCCTCCTACGAGCAGTACTTC	CANSLRTASYEQYF
TRBV19	NA	TRBJ2-3	NA	TGTGCCAGTAGACAGGCAGATACGCAGTATTTT	CASRQADTQYF
TRBV5-4	once	TRBJ2-1	TRBD1	TGTGCCAGCAGCTTGGTTGGCCGGGACCGGGACAGTCAGTTCTTC	CASSLVGRDRDSQFF
TRBV11-2	NA	TRBJ2-3	TRBD2	TGTGCCAGCAGCTTAATTAGCGGGGGAAGCACAGATACGCAGTATTTT	CASSLISGGSTDTQYF
TRBV27	NA	TRBJ2-7	NA	TGTGCCAGCAGTCCCGGGGGGCCCAACGAGCAGTACTTC	CASSPGGPNEQYF
TRBV29-1	NA	TRBJ2-1	TRBD2	TGCAGCGTTGATGAAACTAGCGGGGCTTACAATGAGCAGTTCTTC	CSVDETSGAYNEQFF
TRBV5-4	NA	TRBJ2-3	TRBD2	TGTGCCAGCAACTACGGCGGGAGGGCCGAGGATACGCAGTATTTT	CASNYGGRAEDTQYF
TRBV5-4	NA	TRBJ1-2	NA	TGTGCCAGCGGGCTAAACAGGGTGAACTATGGCTACACCTTC	CASGLNRVNYGYTF
TRBV4-3	NA	TRBJ1-5	TRBD1	TGCGCCAGCAGCCAGGGGACAGGGGGGAATGAGCCCCAGCATTTT	CASSQGTGGNEPQHF
TRBV4-3	NA	TRBJ2-2	NA	TGCGCCAGCAGCCAAGATAGACACGGGGTGGGAGCGAACACCGGGGAGCTGTTTTTT	CASSQDRHGVGANTGELFF
TRBV28	NA	TRBJ1-5	NA	TGTGCCAGCAGTTTATGGGGGGGGGTCTCGATTCAGCCCCAGCATTTT	CASSLWGGVSIQPQHF
TRBV7-6	NA	TRBJ2-3	NA	TGTGCCAGCAGCTTATCTCCCTATCCCTCCCAAGATACGCAGTATTTT	CASSLSPYPSQDTQYF
TRBV5-1	NA	TRBJ2-3	TRBD1	TGCGCCAGCAGCAGGGGACAGAGCCCCACAGATACGCAGTATTTT	CASSRGQSPTDTQYF
TRBV28	NA	TRBJ2-7	TRBD1	TGTGCCAGCAGTCCCGGGACAGGGGTCCACGAGCAGTACTTC	CASSPGTGVHEQYF
TRBV5-5	NA	TRBJ2-7	NA	TGTGCCAGCAGCTTGGCCGCGTTGGCCTCCTACGAGCAGTACTTC	CASSLAALASYEQYF
TRBV7-9	NA	TRBJ1-1	NA	TGTGCCAGCAGCTTACCGGGGACTCCAGAAGCTTTCTTT	CASSLPGTPEAFF
TRBV4-1	NA	TRBJ1-1	TRBD1	TGCGCCAGCAGCCAAGAACCTACAGGGGTATACACTGAAGCTTTCTTT	CASSQEPTGVYTEAFF
TRBV27	NA	TRBJ1-5	NA	TGTGCCAGCAGTTTTCAGGGCAGCCAGCCCCAGCATTTT	CASSFQGSQPQHF
TRBV29-1	NA	TRBJ2-1	NA	TGCAGCGTTCAGGTAGGCCCCAATGAGCAGTTCTTC	CSVQVGPNEQFF
TRBV28	NA	TRBJ2-7	NA	TGTGCCAGCAGTTTATTGGCAGGGGCCTACGAGCAGTACTTC	CASSLLAGAYEQYF